The T cell receptor beta chain described here comes from a study of TIL therapy for anti-PD-1-resistant metastatic lung cancer. The immunoSEQ assay was v3. Profiled with immunoSEQ multiplex PCR; TCRdb holds only in-frame clones, not every one. This sample yields about 60,000 clones, of which around 87% are seen a single time; 2.5% to 3% belongs to the top ten. The time point was: pre-treatment sample, taken before nivolumab and TIL therapy. V lost 5 bases, J lost 3 bases, and 10 bases stayed unmatched. Germline assignment: CDR1 SEHNR and CDR2 FQNEAQ (reference sequence). The CDR3 sequence is 17 residues long.

The chain employs TRBV7-9 and TRBJ2-4, with 10 bases matching TRBD2. Specimen: blood, collected at baseline. The receptor's source is a person between 25 and 80 years old with non-small cell lung cancer. The CDR3 protein is CASSPSSGRADKNIQYF. The CDR3 nucleotides read TGTGCCAGCAGCCCCTCCAGCGGGAGGGCCGACAAAAACATTCAGTACTTC.